The 14 T cell receptor beta chains below were found in one sample sequenced in a study of regulatory T cells in long-lasting Graves disease. Time point: newly diagnosed GD, antithyroid drugs for less than 3 months. RNA from PBMCs was the source of the TCR library. According to the study, TCR beta libraries were built with iRepertoire HTBI primers and CDR3-region Arm-PCR. TCRdb used MiXCR to reprocess the multiplex PCR reads, holding one entry per CDR3 protein. The data show 390,000 or so distinct CDR3 sequences, about 12% seen once. The same sample was also used in a study of T cells in Graves' hyperthyroidism and ophthalmopathy.

This material consisted of peripheral blood mononuclear cells (PBMCs), taken at new diagnosis, from a patient treated with antithyroid drugs. These receptors all stem from a woman aged 18 to 35 with Graves disease.

Notes on this clonotype: Since a much larger clone is just one base distant, this may be a read error. V usage is TRBV6-5 and J usage is TRBJ1-1; D is unresolved. Germline V gene lookup returns CDR1 MNHEY and CDR2 SVGAGI. This CDR3 has 12 amino acids. The CDR3 reads CASSYEGLRALF. In nucleotides, the CDR3 is TGTGCCAGCAGTTACGAGGGTTTGCGCGCTCTCTTT.

This clonotype was observed at least ten times. The V gene is TRBV20-1, the J gene TRBJ2-7; 9 bases agree with TRBD2. This CDR3 has 14 residues. The germline CDR1 and CDR2 sequences are DFQATT and SNEGSKA (reference sequence). V shed 0 bases, J shed 4 bases, and the junction held 4 bases outside the gene matches. Here the CDR3 DNA reads TGCAGTGCTAGAGATGCTAGCGGGACTTACGAGCAGTACTTC. Protein sequence: CSARDASGTYEQYF.

Ten or more counts support this clonotype. The CDR3 DNA is TGTGCCAGTATGGGGGGGTTATCCTACAATGAGCAGTTCTTC. Residues: CASMGGLSYNEQFF. V and J are TRBV12-3 or TRBV12-4 and TRBJ2-1; 7 nucleotides match TRBD2. This CDR3 has 14 amino acids. The V gene end was trimmed by 9 bases and the J gene end by 1 base; junction bases not matched to a gene: 6.

This clonotype was counted between two and nine times. The chain employs TRBV20-1 and TRBJ1-2; a possible D gene is TRBD1 (5 bases). Germline V CDR1 and CDR2: DFQATT, SNEGSKA (reference sequence). V was pared by 6 bases and J by 3 bases, with 20 bases between. The CDR3 spans 15 residues. The CDR3 DNA is TGCAGTGCCCTGAAGACAGCCTCAGCCGACTATGGCTACACCTTC. This translates into CSALKTASADYGYTF.

The sample holds many counts of this clonotype. The V gene is TRBV20-1, the J gene TRBJ1-6; no definite D call. Looked up from germline, CDR1 is DFQATT and CDR2 is SNEGSKA (reference sequence). Trimming shortened V by 6 bases and J by 3 bases, and 9 bases separated the two germline ends. This CDR3 has 13 amino acids. Here the CDR3 reads CSARGGYNSPLHF. The CDR3 bases are TGCAGTGCCCGCGGCGGCTATAATTCACCCCTCCACTTT.

This clonotype was seen repeatedly, ten times or more. The chain joins TRBV7-2 to TRBJ1-6; D call uncertain. The germline V gene has CDR1 SGHTA and CDR2 FQGNSA. There are 13 residues in the CDR3. V was cut by 7 bases and J by 9 bases, with 13 bases left in between. The CDR3 DNA reads TGTGCCAGCACTATGCGTTGGGCTTCACCCCTCCACTTT. Encoded protein: CASTMRWASPLHF.

In its sample, this clonotype was seen many times. The chain combines TRBV11-2 with TRBJ2-5; TRBD2 might be the D (6 bases). Germline values: CDR1 SGHAT, CDR2 FQNNGV. V was cut by 5 bases and J by 3 bases, with 13 bases left in between. This CDR3 contains 14 residues. In DNA, the CDR3 is TGTGCCAGCAGCCGCGGGACTGACAAAGAGACCCAGTACTTC. Protein: CASSRGTDKETQYF. The full variable domain, its missing parts supplied by reference TRBV11-2 and TRBJ2-5, is EAGVAQSPRYKIIEKRQSVAFWCNPISGHATLYWYQQILGQGPKLLIQFQNNGVVDDSQLPKDRFSAERLKGVDSTLKIQPAKLEDSAVYLCASSRGTDKETQYFGPGTRLLVL.

This clonotype has a count of ten or more. V usage is TRBV6-1 and J usage is TRBJ2-2; D may match TRBD1 or TRBD2 (5 bases each). Looked up from germline, CDR1 is MNHNS and CDR2 is SASEGT. The CDR3 has 14 amino acids. The V and J ends lost 6 bases and 2 bases respectively, with 10 bases between them. The CDR3 DNA follows: TGTGCCAGCAGAGAGGGACCCAACACCGGGGAGCTGTTTTTT. This translates into CASREGPNTGELFF.

This clonotype was recorded many times. This CDR3 reads CASSYSIANYGYTF. CDR3 coding DNA: TGTGCCAGCAGTTACAGCATTGCTAACTATGGCTACACCTTC. J is TRBJ1-2 and V is TRBV12-3 or TRBV12-4; no clear D gene. The CDR3 extends over 14 amino acids. Trimming left V 4 bases short and J 0 bases short, with 9 bases between.

The J gene is TRBJ2-1, the V gene TRBV5-6, with 9 bases aligning to TRBD2. With 0 bases clipped from V and 4 bases from J, the junction kept 11 bases outside the gene matches. Germline assignment: CDR1 SGHDT and CDR2 YYEEEE. The CDR3 totals 18 residues. CDR3 loop: CASSLVSGSRDGYNEQFF. The CDR3, as DNA: TGTGCCAGCAGCTTGGTTAGCGGGAGCAGGGACGGGTACAATGAGCAGTTCTTC.

This clonotype was observed at least ten times. V is TRBV4-2 and J is TRBJ2-2; 7 nucleotides align to TRBD2. Trimming cost V 0 bases and J 6 bases; bases outside gene matches: 7. CDR3 length equals 16 residues. The germline CDR1 and CDR2 sequences are LGHNA and YNFKEQ. The DNA for the CDR3 is TGTGCCAGCAGCCAAGAGGAGCTAGCGGTGGCCGGGGAGCTGTTTTTT. The encoded protein is CASSQEELAVAGELFF.

The V and J genes are TRBV6-2 or TRBV6-3 and TRBJ1-4; 7 bases fit TRBD1. V was pared by 5 bases and J by 10 bases, with 7 bases of the junction left unmatched. The V gene's germline CDR1 is MNHEY and CDR2 SVGEGT. This CDR3 contains 13 residues. As DNA, the CDR3 is TGTGCCAGCAGTGGTCGACAGGGTGGAAAACTGTTTTTT. It translates to CASSGRQGGKLFF.

This clonotype was found many times. This sequence joins TRBV2 and TRBJ1-5; D might be TRBD1 (5 bases). Trimming removed 7 bases from V and 2 bases from J, with 12 bases in between. The CDR3 runs 14 residues. The germline V gene has CDR1 SNHLY and CDR2 FYNNEI. CDR3 protein: CASNRQGGNQPQHF. The CDR3 bases are TGTGCCAGCAATCGGCAGGGCGGCAATCAGCCCCAGCATTTT.

This clonotype was counted ten times or more. CDR3 in DNA: TGTGCCAGCAGTTTCCGGACTAGCGGGAATCTAGATACGCAGTATTTT. It codes for CASSFRTSGNLDTQYF. This chain joins TRBV12-3 or TRBV12-4 and TRBJ2-3, with 12 bases matching TRBD2. Germline trimming cut 3 bases from V and 5 bases from J; bases unmatched to any gene: 6. The CDR3 runs 16 residues.